The sequence of this T cell receptor (beta chain) was determined in a study of vaccination and CD4 T cells after COVID-19. About the study: Overlapping spike peptides served as the stimulus for the cells. These peptides came from SARS-CoV-2 and from the common cold coronaviruses HCoV-NL63, HCoV-OC43 and HCoV-229E.

A remark on this clonotype: What it recognizes is unknown.

The Oncomine TCR Beta short-read assay sequenced DNA from cultured CD4+ T cells. TCRdb ran MiXCR on the PCR reads and lists one entry per CDR3 protein. Among 25,000 to 30,000 distinct CDR3 sequences, about 40% were seen once, and the ten largest hold roughly 4.9%. Germline V gene sequence: CDR1 SEHNR, CDR2 FQNEAQ (reference sequence). V gave up 5 bases and J gave up 13 bases, with 11 bases separating them. CDR3 length equals 11 residues. The time point: late sampling 161 to 241 days after vaccination in three convalescent patients. The sample's treatment: approximately nine-day PBMC culture with coronavirus spike peptide pools or control peptides (ViraFEST assay). Study-wide points: Post-vaccination, and not before, a median 86.3% of reactive clones appeared in convalescent patients.

The sequencing here drew on CD4+ T cells from blood, cultured in vitro, taken about 7 months after SARS-CoV-2 vaccination. The chain uses TRBV7-9 and TRBJ2-2; D is uncertain. The TCR sequence derives from a human donor who had recovered from COVID-19. The CDR3 loop reads CASSLTRGLFF. The CDR3 DNA reads as TGTGCCAGCAGCCTGACACGCGGGCTGTTTTTT.